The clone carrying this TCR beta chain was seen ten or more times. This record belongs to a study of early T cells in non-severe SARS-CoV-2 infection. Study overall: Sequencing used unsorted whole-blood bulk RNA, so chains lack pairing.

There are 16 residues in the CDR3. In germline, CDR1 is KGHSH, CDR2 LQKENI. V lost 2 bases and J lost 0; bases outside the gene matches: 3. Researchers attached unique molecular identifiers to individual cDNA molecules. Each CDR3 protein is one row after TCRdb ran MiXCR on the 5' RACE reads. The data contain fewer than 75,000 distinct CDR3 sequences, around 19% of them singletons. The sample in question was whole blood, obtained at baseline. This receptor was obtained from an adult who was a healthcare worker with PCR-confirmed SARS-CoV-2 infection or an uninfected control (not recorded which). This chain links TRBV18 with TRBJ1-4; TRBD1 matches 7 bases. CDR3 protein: CASSPNGQATNEKLFF. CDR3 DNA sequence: TGTGCCAGCTCACCAAATGGACAGGCAACTAATGAAAAACTGTTTTTT.